These 17 T cell receptor beta chains share one sample of origin, sequenced in a study of PD-1 blockade in classical Hodgkin lymphoma (dated by TCRdb to about 2020). This specimen's time point label, interpreted: cycle 1 day 1 (C1D1), immediately before nivolumab initiation. Relapse after autologous stem cell transplantation had occurred in all trial patients, and cohorts A, B and C were distinguished by prior brentuximab vedotin exposure. Library method: the immunoSEQ multiplex PCR assay. This is the immuneACCESS table as TCRdb keeps it, with only in-frame sequences that have V and J called. A part of the clones is gone; compared with another copy, unresolved V genes explain less than half, and the rest is unexplained. The sample table shows about 21,000 clones, and roughly 70% are seen once. Clones ranked in the top ten supply 17% of the sample. The starting material was peripheral blood mononuclear cells (PBMCs), obtained at baseline. These receptors were collected from a human donor with classical Hodgkin lymphoma.

This clone was observed a few times. J is TRBJ2-3 and V is TRBV19; D is undetermined. CDR3 size: 15 residues. Germline V gene lookup returns CDR1 LNHDA and CDR2 SQIVND (reference sequence). The germline V and J ends were trimmed by 5 bases and 0 bases, with 12 bases remaining between them. The CDR3: CASSPRISSTDTQYF. CDR3 bases: TGTGCCAGTAGTCCGAGGATTTCTAGCACAGATACGCAGTATTTT.

The chain couples TRBV28 to TRBJ1-1, with 7 bases matching TRBD1. V lost 3 bases and J lost 10; bases outside the gene matches: 2. Looked up from germline, CDR1 is MDHEN and CDR2 is SYDVKM. The CDR3 runs to 11 residues. CDR3 loop: CASSLNRGAFF. CDR3 DNA sequence: TGTGCCAGCAGTTTGAACAGGGGAGCTTTCTTT.

This clone was seen a handful of times. This chain joins TRBV30 and TRBJ2-7; 12 bases map to TRBD2. The germline gives CDR1 GTSNPN, CDR2 SVGIG (reference sequence). V dropped 3 bases and J dropped 7; count of bases not matched to a gene: 4. The length of the CDR3 is 13 residues. The CDR3 region has the DNA TGTGCCTGGAGCTCTAGCGGGAGGGGGGAGCAGTACTTC. It specifies CAWSSSGRGEQYF.

This sequence joins TRBV7-9 and TRBJ1-5; no clear D gene. Germline loops: CDR1 SEHNR, CDR2 FQNEAQ (reference sequence). The CDR3 covers 15 residues. V was shortened by 5 bases and J by 4 bases, with 15 bases between the two germline ends. CDR3 bases: TGTGCCAGCAGCCCCATTGGGTCGGGGAATCAGCCCCAGCATTTT. It codes for CASSPIGSGNQPQHF.

The J gene is TRBJ2-3, the V gene TRBV5-5; D not resolved. The CDR3 sequence is 15 residues long. Trimming took 0 bases from V and 0 from J, leaving 8 bases between them. Germline-derived CDR1 and CDR2 are SGHKS and YYEKEE (reference sequence). CDR3 in amino acids: CASSLGRSSTDTQYF. The CDR3 DNA is TGTGCCAGCAGCTTGGGCCGCTCTAGCACAGATACGCAGTATTTT. The whole variable domain, remainder taken from reference TRBV5-5 and TRBJ2-3, is DAGVTQSPTHLIKTRGQQVTLRCSPISGHKSVSWYQQVLGQGPQFIFQYYEKEERGRGNFPDRFSARQFPNYSSELNVNALLLGDSALYLCASSLGRSSTDTQYFGPGTRLTVL.

The chain combines TRBV30 with TRBJ2-2; D is undetermined. In germline, CDR1 is GTSNPN, CDR2 SVGIG (reference sequence). Trimming shortened V by 2 bases and J by 2 bases, and 12 bases separated the two germline ends. This CDR3 has 15 amino acids. The CDR3 is CAWSTGRLNTGELFF. In nucleotides, the CDR3 is TGTGCCTGGAGTACTGGGCGTCTAAACACCGGGGAGCTGTTTTTT.

This rearrangement joins TRBV28 to TRBJ1-4; 8 bases agree with TRBD1. V lost 6 bases and J lost 2; bases outside the gene matches: 8. The germline gives CDR1 MDHEN, CDR2 SYDVKM. This CDR3 comprises 16 residues. CDR3 region: CASSPGQGWTNEKLFF. CDR3 DNA: TGTGCCAGCAGCCCTGGACAGGGATGGACTAATGAAAAACTGTTTTTT.

This clone was observed a handful of times. The rearrangement links TRBV14 to TRBJ1-1; D might be TRBD1 (6 bases). V shed 4 bases and J shed 3 bases, with 12 bases lying between them. The CDR3 consists of 14 residues. Germline CDR1 SGHDN, CDR2 FVKESK. The CDR3: CASSLTGLDTEAFF. The CDR3, as DNA: TGTGCCAGCAGCCTTACAGGGCTGGACACTGAAGCTTTCTTT.

The genes are TRBV4-1 and TRBJ2-1, with a possible D match to TRBD2 (6 bases). The CDR3 loop spans 13 amino acids. The germline CDR1 and CDR2 sequences are MGHRA and YSYEKL. V lost 3 bases, J lost 8 bases, and 11 bases lay in between. The CDR3 sequence: CASSHAWGDEQFF. CDR3 sequence (DNA): TGCGCCAGCAGCCACGCTTGGGGGGATGAGCAGTTCTTC.

The chain uses TRBV5-6 and TRBJ2-7; no reliable D call. V lost 1 base to trimming and J lost 2 bases, with 7 bases between them. This CDR3 has 13 residues. CDR1 SGHDT and CDR2 YYEEEE come from the germline V gene. The CDR3 region has the DNA TGTGCCAGCAGCTTGAACAGAGCCTACGAGCAGTACGTC. It yields the protein CASSLNRAYEQYV.

This chain connects TRBV7-9 to TRBJ2-1; D remains ambiguous. The CDR3 consists of 12 residues. Germline V lookup: CDR1 SEHNR, CDR2 FQNEAQ (reference sequence). Trimming shortened V by 2 bases and J by 10 bases, and 9 bases separated the two germline ends. CDR3 loop: CASSLRRWEQFF. As DNA, the CDR3 is TGTGCCAGCAGCTTAAGGCGCTGGGAGCAGTTCTTC.

The V gene is TRBV30, the J gene TRBJ1-4; a possible D gene is TRBD1 (5 bases). Germline V gene sequence: CDR1 GTSNPN, CDR2 SVGIG (reference sequence). CDR3 length: 13 amino acids. The V end was cut by 7 bases, the J end by 3 bases, with 12 bases between. The CDR3 coding sequence is TGTGCCTTCCGGGGGGGGGCTAATGAAAAACTGTTTTTT. It yields the protein CAFRGGANEKLFF. Full variable domain (outside the CDR3, taken from reference TRBV30 and TRBJ1-4): SQTIHQWPATLVQPVGSPLSLECTVEGTSNPNLYWYRQAAGRGLQLLFYSVGIGQISSEVPQNLSASRPQDRQFILSSKKLLLSDSGFYLCAFRGGANEKLFFGSGTQLSVL.

The V call is TRBV28, the J call TRBJ2-1, with 10 bases matching TRBD2. Trimming cost V 6 bases and J 4 bases; bases outside gene matches: 9. Germline-derived CDR1 and CDR2 are MDHEN and SYDVKM. CDR3 size: 16 residues. This chain's CDR3 is CASRPQGLASYNEQFF. In nucleotides, the CDR3 is TGTGCCAGCAGACCCCAGGGACTAGCGTCGTACAATGAGCAGTTCTTC.

The chain recombines TRBV7-9 with TRBJ1-1; 8 bases map to TRBD1. Germline CDR1 reads SEHNR; CDR2 reads FQNEAQ (reference sequence). The CDR3 runs to 14 residues. With V trimmed by 5 bases and J by 8 bases, 10 bases remained unmatched. CDR3 protein: CASSPDRGPGEAFF. The CDR3 DNA reads as TGTGCCAGCAGCCCAGACAGGGGCCCGGGCGAAGCTTTCTTT.

The V gene is TRBV5-6, the J gene TRBJ1-1; no reliable D call. Germline CDR1 reads SGHDT; CDR2 reads YYEEEE. V was trimmed by 0 bases and J by 11 bases, leaving 11 bases between them. The CDR3 is made up of 12 amino acids. This chain's CDR3 is CASSLVQGQAFF. The CDR3 DNA reads TGTGCCAGCAGCTTGGTTCAAGGGCAGGCTTTCTTT.

This chain connects TRBV7-8 to TRBJ1-6; possible D gene TRBD1, 6 bases. Per germline, CDR1 SGHVS and CDR2 FQNEAQ. The V end was cut by 1 base, the J end by 0 bases, with 19 bases between. The CDR3 runs to 20 residues. The CDR3 nucleotides are TGTGCCAGCAGCTTAGACCACCGGGACACAGTCTCCTCCTATAATTCACCCCTCCACTTT. Its protein product is CASSLDHRDTVSSYNSPLHF.

The chain employs TRBV19 and TRBJ2-2; maybe TRBD2 (7 bases). This CDR3 is 19 amino acids long. V was shortened by 5 bases and J by 3 bases, with 25 bases between the two germline ends. The V gene's germline CDR1 is LNHDA and CDR2 SQIVND (reference sequence). As DNA, the CDR3 is TGTGCCAGTAGTTTACCCATGGGTCCGGGGGGCAAGGACACCGGGGAGCTGTTTTTT. Translating it yields CASSLPMGPGGKDTGELFF.